This TCR beta chain was profiled in a study of post-analysis software for immune sequencing data. Background on the study: There were relapsing-remitting, secondary progressive and progressive-relapsing multiple sclerosis among the disease courses included. Study-level results: Versus controls, multiple sclerosis patients showed significantly lower diversity (normalized Chao1). Controls had lower frequencies than patients of 4 or 5 TRBV segments, which included TRBV5-6, TRBV5-1 and TRBV20-1. Samples from a shared batch, those prepared together, strongly co-clustered by F measure.

This clonotype was detected a few times. The antigen remains unidentified. The TCR beta cDNA libraries carried unique molecular identifiers. Out of roughly 0.85 to 11 million T cells, about 520,000 cDNA molecules were generated. TCRdb called the PCR reads again in MiXCR, with one record for every CDR3 protein. The sample consists of a few hundred thousand distinct CDR3 sequences, around a third of them appearing once. Per germline, CDR1 MNHEY and CDR2 SVGAGI. Trimming took off 5 bases at V and 4 bases at J, with 14 bases between the two ends. The CDR3 loop spans 14 amino acids. Source material: blood. V gene TRBV6-5 combines with J gene TRBJ1-2; D remains ambiguous. The origin of this receptor is a girl aged 10 to 17 with multiple sclerosis. CDR3 DNA sequence: TGTGCCAGCAGTCCCTCGGAGACGGTCTATGGCTACACCTTC. As protein: CASSPSETVYGYTF.